This TCR beta chain came from a study of blood T cell repertoires in COVID-19. At the level of the study: PBMCs, B-cell-depleted T cells, or T cells were the source of the cDNA or gDNA that made up the material.

V shed 4 bases, J shed 4 bases, and the junction held 5 bases outside the gene matches. This CDR3 region has 15 residues. CDR1 and CDR2 (germline): SGHNT, YYREEE (reference sequence). Clones were sequenced by immunoSEQ multiplex PCR, and TCRdb holds only the in-frame ones, with some missing. Found here are about 94,000 clones, 84% of them singletons; the top ten hold 6.3%. J is TRBJ1-2 and V is TRBV5-4; TRBD1 matches at 12 bases. Sequencing used peripheral blood. The sequence came from a man between 60 and 70 years old with acute or convalescent COVID-19. The DNA for the CDR3 is TGTGCCAGCAGCGGGACAGGGGGCATTCTCTATGGCTACACCTTC. It yields the protein CASSGTGGILYGYTF.